This TCR beta chain was obtained from a study of shared clonotypes between healthy human individuals. Sequencing was at deep level. Sequenced by immunoSEQ multiplex PCR; TCRdb stores in-frame clones only, minus some. The sample holds more than 2 million clones, less than 95% seen once. Overall study results and limits: In contrast to clonotypes shared by all four donors, non-shared clonotypes had lower generation probabilities. Expectations were that clonotype sharing among donors would be affected by sequencing depth.

Naive CD8 cells lacked CD45RO and underwent positive selection for CCR7, leaving out terminally differentiated effector memory CD45RA+ cells. This clone was seen only once. Antigen specificity is unknown. The specimen was naive CD8+ T cells sorted from blood. This clonotype originated in a man between 18 and 35 years old in good health.

DNA for the CDR3: TGTGCCAGCAGTTGGAAAGGGAATACCTACGAGCAGTACTTC. This gives the protein CASSWKGNTYEQYF. The rearrangement links TRBV27 to TRBJ2-7; D not certain. With 4 bases removed from V and 2 bases from J, the gap between germline ends came to 12 bases. Germline V gene sequence: CDR1 MNHEY, CDR2 SMNVEV (reference sequence). The CDR3 has 14 residues.